These T cell receptor beta chains were read from a single sample in a study of shared clonotypes between healthy human individuals. Here immunoSEQ multiplex PCR was the method, and the copy in TCRdb shows in-frame clones only, minus some. This sample carries hundreds of thousands of clones, 80% to 95% of them seen once, and the ten largest clones take around 24%. Sample: naive CD8+ T cells sorted from blood. The receptors were gathered from a man aged 25 to 40 in good health. The CDR3 runs from the conserved cysteine through the conserved F or W. A D gene is named only where the DNA matches it firmly. Only some rows state a clone size, as once, few, many or a class for expanded clones.

>-|TRBD1|TRBJ1-2|TRBV5-1
CASSLGWGQGEANYGYTF
TGCGCCAGCAGCTTGGGTTGGGGACAGGGGGAAGCTAACTATGGCTACACCTTC
>-|TRBD2|TRBJ2-1|TRBV7-9
CASSSSGLGFYEQFF
TGTGCCAGCAGCTCCTCGGGACTAGGGTTCTATGAGCAGTTCTTC
>once|-|TRBJ1-1|TRBV19
CASSNGGLFMNTEAFF
TGTGCCAGTAGTAATGGGGGGCTCTTTATGAACACTGAAGCTTTCTTT
>-|TRBD1|TRBJ2-3|TRBV7-9
CASSLRGQIADTQYF
TGTGCCAGCAGCTTAAGGGGGCAGATCGCAGATACGCAGTATTTT
>few|-|TRBJ2-1|TRBV27
CASSFSHEQFF
TGTGCCAGCAGTTTTAGCCATGAGCAGTTCTTC
>-|-|TRBJ1-1|TRBV5-4
CASSSNTEAFF
TGTGCCAGCAGCAGTAACACTGAAGCTTTCTTT
>-|TRBD2|TRBJ2-7|TRBV6-5
CASSYSGTNSYEQYF
TGTGCCAGCAGTTATAGCGGGACAAACTCCTACGAGCAGTACTTC
>-|TRBD1|TRBJ2-7|TRBV11-2
CASSAPGQGSYEQYF
TGTGCCAGCAGCGCGCCGGGACAGGGTTCCTACGAGCAGTACTTC
>-|TRBD1|TRBJ2-7|TRBV5-1
CASSLDLGQGYEQYF
TGCGCCAGCAGCTTGGACCTTGGACAGGGCTACGAGCAGTACTTC
>-|-|TRBJ2-1|TRBV6-6
CASRRNRAKGGNEQFF
TGTGCCAGCAGGCGAAACCGGGCCAAAGGGGGGAATGAGCAGTTCTTC
>-|-|TRBJ1-5|TRBV9
CASSVEGGNQPQHF
TGTGCCAGCAGCGTAGAAGGGGGGAATCAGCCCCAGCATTTT
>-|-|TRBJ2-7|TRBV11-2
CASSLAGPYEQYF
TGTGCCAGCAGCTTAGCAGGGCCCTACGAGCAGTACTTC
>-|-|TRBJ2-7|TRBV7-9
CASSLGTGLASYEQYF
TGTGCCAGCAGCTTGGGAACGGGACTCGCGTCCTACGAGCAGTACTTC
>-|TRBD1|TRBJ2-7|TRBV27
CASSLTGSSYEQYF
TGTGCCAGCAGTTTGACAGGGAGCTCCTACGAGCAGTACTTC
>-|TRBD2|TRBJ2-1|TRBV2
CASSEPPLAGYYNEQFF
TGTGCCAGCAGTGAACCCCCTCTAGCGGGGTACTACAATGAGCAGTTCTTC
>once|-|TRBJ2-2|TRBV9
CASSAGSNTGELFF
TGTGCCAGCAGCGCTGGTTCGAACACCGGGGAGCTGTTTTTT
>-|TRBD1|TRBJ2-2|TRBV5-4
CASSLVGTGGTGELFF
TGTGCCAGCAGCTTGGTAGGGACAGGGGGCACCGGGGAGCTGTTTTTT
>-|TRBD1|TRBJ2-3|TRBV7-9
CASSKPQGAGTDTQYF
TGTGCCAGCAGCAAACCACAGGGGGCTGGCACAGATACGCAGTATTTT
>-|-|TRBJ2-5|TRBV4-1
CASSRNGGPEETQYF
TGCGCCAGCAGCCGCAATGGGGGTCCCGAAGAGACCCAGTACTTC
>-|TRBD2|TRBJ2-3|TRBV5-1
CASSLELAGTDTQYF
TGCGCCAGCAGCTTGGAACTAGCGGGCACAGATACGCAGTATTTT
>-|TRBD2|TRBJ2-2|TRBV5-1
CASSLTGAGANTGELFF
TGCGCCAGCAGCTTGACGGGCGCGGGGGCGAACACCGGGGAGCTGTTTTTT
>-|TRBD2|TRBJ2-1|TRBV14
CASSPLAGGPYNEQFF
TGTGCCAGCAGCCCACTAGCGGGAGGGCCGTACAATGAGCAGTTCTTC
>few|-|TRBJ2-7|TRBV20-1
CSARGYYEQYF
TGCAGTGCTAGAGGATACTACGAGCAGTACTTC
>-|-|TRBJ1-4|TRBV7-9
CASSTGLVGNEKLFF
TGTGCCAGCAGCACAGGGTTGGTTGGTAATGAAAAACTGTTTTTT
>-|-|TRBJ1-2|TRBV6-1
CASSESVTDTNYGYTF
TGTGCCAGCAGTGAATCAGTGACAGATACTAACTATGGCTACACCTTC
>-|TRBD1|TRBJ2-7|TRBV27
CASTLSTGGSYEQYF
TGTGCCAGCACCTTATCGACAGGGGGGTCCTACGAGCAGTACTTC
>-|-|TRBJ2-4|TRBV27
CASSPTPTQSRAKNIQYF
TGTGCCAGCAGCCCAACACCGACTCAATCACGAGCCAAAAACATTCAGTACTTC
>-|-|TRBJ1-3|TRBV27
CASRAGHPGNTIYF
TGTGCCAGCAGGGCGGGTCACCCTGGAAACACCATATATTTT
>-|-|TRBJ1-2|TRBV6-5
CASSPDSFYGYTF
TGTGCCAGCAGTCCTGACAGCTTCTATGGCTACACCTTC